The T cell receptor beta chain under discussion was sequenced for a study of T cells in Graves' hyperthyroidism and ophthalmopathy. Study-wide points: Separating ophthalmopathy from stable hyperthyroidism was achieved by a 13 V-J model.

Uncontrolled infection, other autoimmune disease, pregnancy or lactation excluded patients. Isolation of PBMCs was performed on 8.5 to 10 ml fresh peripheral blood. Authors of the study amplified TCR beta CDR3 regions from RNA transcripts. A first-round RT-PCR of the TCR CDR3 used the HTBI primer set. TCRdb re-derived calls from the multiplex PCR reads in MiXCR, one entry per CDR3 protein. This table has 250,000 or so distinct CDR3 sequences, 16% appearing once. This clonotype has ten or more counts. As yet, its antigen is unknown. This CDR3 has 13 amino acids. J was trimmed by 7 bases and V by 2 bases; bases with no gene match: 2. Per the germline V gene, CDR1 is MNHEY and CDR2 is SVGAGI.

Sequencing was performed on blood. The clonotype originates from a young woman with Graves' ophthalmopathy. The V call is TRBV6-5, the J call TRBJ1-1; 9 bases align to TRBD1. CDR3 protein: CASSYNRGREAFF. CDR3 nucleotides: TGTGCCAGCAGTTACAACAGGGGGCGTGAAGCTTTCTTT.